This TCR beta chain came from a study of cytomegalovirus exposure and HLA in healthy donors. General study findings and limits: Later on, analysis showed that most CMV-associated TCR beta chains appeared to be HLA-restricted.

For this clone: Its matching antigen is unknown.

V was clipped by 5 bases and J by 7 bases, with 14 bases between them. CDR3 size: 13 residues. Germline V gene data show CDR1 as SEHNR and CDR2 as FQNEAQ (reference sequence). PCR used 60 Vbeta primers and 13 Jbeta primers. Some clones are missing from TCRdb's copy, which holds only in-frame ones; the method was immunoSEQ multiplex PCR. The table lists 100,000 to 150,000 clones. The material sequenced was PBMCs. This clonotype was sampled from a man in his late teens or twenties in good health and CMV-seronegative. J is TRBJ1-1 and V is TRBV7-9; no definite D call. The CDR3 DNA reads TGTGCCAGCAGCCCACTAGGGCGATATGAAGCTTTCTTT. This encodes CASSPLGRYEAFF.